This TCR beta chain appears in the sequencing data of a study of blood T cell repertoires in COVID-19. Study at large: PBMCs, B-cell-depleted T cells, or T cells were the source of the cDNA or gDNA that made up the material.

In the authors' workflow: Reference gene primer amplification in the assay estimated nucleated cell counts. This table comes from immunoSEQ multiplex PCR, and its TCRdb copy is limited to in-frame clones, with some not included. V and J calls plus clone size are reproduced from that table; the DNA served to infer D and trimming. Of some 77,000 clones listed, 81% are singletons. This CDR3 is 16 amino acids long. Per germline, CDR1 LNHDA and CDR2 SQIVND (reference sequence). V was pared by 2 bases and J by 1 base, with 3 bases of the junction left unmatched. The clonotype was recovered from a woman aged 70 to 79 with acute or convalescent COVID-19. Sequenced input: peripheral blood. V is TRBV19 and J is TRBJ2-2, with 8 nucleotides matching TRBD2. The CDR3 nucleotides read TGTGCCAGTAGTATATCCGGGAGGGGGAACACCGGGGAGCTGTTTTTT. This sequence encodes CASSISGRGNTGELFF.